This entry lists 30 T cell receptor beta chains sequenced from one sample in a study of blood T cell repertoires in COVID-19 (TCRdb year 2020). Library preparation employed the immunoSEQ multiplex PCR assay. What TCRdb holds here is the immuneACCESS table cut down to in-frame rearrangements. Part of the clones is not present; checked against another copy, under half of the missing clones reflect an unresolved V gene, and the others are unexplained. Here the sample has roughly 130,000 clones; about 79% occur a single time. The ten largest clones add up to roughly 15% of the sample. The sample was peripheral blood. The receptors stem from a woman between 50 and 59 years old with acute or convalescent COVID-19.

The CDR3 coding sequence is TGTGCCAGCAGCCAAGCCGGGACAGCCATGAACACTGAAGCTTTCTTT. Its protein product is CASSQAGTAMNTEAFF. V and J are TRBV3-1 (or the pseudogene TRBV3-2) and TRBJ1-1, with 7 bases lining up with TRBD1. The V gene end was trimmed by 1 base and the J gene end by 0 bases; junction bases not matched to a gene: 5. CDR3 length: 16 amino acids. CDR1 LGHDT and CDR2 YNNKEL come from the germline V gene (reference sequence).

This clone has just a few counts. The rearrangement links TRBV6-5 to TRBJ1-1, with D maybe TRBD1 (5 bases). The CDR3 has 13 amino acids. V was shortened by 6 bases and J by 4 bases, with 12 bases between the two germline ends. From germline, CDR1 is MNHEY and CDR2 SVGAGI. The DNA of the CDR3 is TGTGCCAGCAGAACAGGCGCTGGCACTGAAGCTTTCTTT. This encodes CASRTGAGTEAFF.

The genes are TRBV5-1 and TRBJ2-1; weak D call: TRBD1 (5 bases). Deletions cut 0 bases from V and 0 bases from J, with 10 bases between. Germline V gene sequence: CDR1 SGHRS, CDR2 YFSETQ. The CDR3 extends over 16 amino acids. CDR3 amino acids: CASSLGQPSSYNEQFF. The DNA of the CDR3 is TGCGCCAGCAGCTTGGGACAGCCTTCCTCCTACAATGAGCAGTTCTTC.

The J gene is TRBJ1-5, the V gene TRBV3-1 (or the pseudogene TRBV3-2); TRBD1 agrees at 7 bases. This CDR3 has 17 residues. Germline loops: CDR1 LGHDT, CDR2 YNNKEL (reference sequence). With V trimmed by 4 bases and J by 3 bases, 12 bases remained unmatched. CDR3 region: CASSRRMGQPDNQPQHF. CDR3 DNA: TGTGCCAGCAGCCGAAGAATGGGACAGCCAGACAATCAGCCCCAGCATTTT.

The CDR3 sequence: CASSPSQSGLGDTEAFF. In DNA form, the CDR3 reads TGTGCCAGCTCACCGAGCCAAAGCGGACTAGGGGACACTGAAGCTTTCTTT. The V gene is TRBV18, the J gene TRBJ1-1; maybe TRBD1 (5 bases). The V gene's germline CDR1 is KGHSH and CDR2 LQKENI. CDR3 length equals 17 residues. V was trimmed by 3 bases and J by 3 bases, leaving 20 bases between them.

This sequence joins TRBV7-3 and TRBJ2-1; 9 nucleotides match TRBD2. CDR1 and CDR2 (germline): SGHTA, FQGTGA. The CDR3 runs to 15 residues. V dropped 2 bases and J dropped 4; count of bases not matched to a gene: 3. In DNA, the CDR3 is TGTGCCAGCAGCTTAGAGCGGGGGGATTACAATGAGCAGTTCTTC. This translates into CASSLERGDYNEQFF.

DNA for the CDR3: TGTGCCAGCAGTGTAGGGGGCGATATAGGCAATCAGCCCCAGCATTTT. It specifies CASSVGGDIGNQPQHF. This rearrangement joins TRBV6-1 to TRBJ1-5; TRBD1 matches at 7 bases. V dropped 4 bases and J dropped 2; count of bases not matched to a gene: 8. This CDR3 is 16 amino acids long. Germline CDR1 reads MNHNS; CDR2 reads SASEGT.

This chain connects TRBV5-1 to TRBJ2-7, with D perhaps TRBD1 (6 bases). CDR3 size: 14 residues. Trimming removed 2 bases from V and 7 bases from J, with 16 bases in between. Germline V CDR1 and CDR2: SGHRS, YFSETQ. CDR3 sequence: CASSFLAGAGEQYF. For the CDR3, the DNA is TGCGCCAGCAGCTTCCTAGCAGGGGCAGGTGAGCAGTACTTC. Filled out from reference TRBV5-1 and TRBJ2-7, the complete variable domain reads KAGVTQTPRYLIKTRGQQVTLSCSPISGHRSVSWYQQTPGQGLQFLFEYFSETQRNKGNFPGRFSGRQFSNSRSEMNVSTLELGDSALYLCASSFLAGAGEQYFGPGTRLTVT.

A remark on this clone: A read error is possible here, since a much larger clone lies one base away. The rearrangement uses TRBV7-9 and TRBJ2-7, with D unclear. Per germline, CDR1 SEHNR and CDR2 FQNEAQ (reference sequence). The V gene lost 5 bases and the J gene lost 2 bases, with 4 bases spanning the gap. CDR3 size: 11 residues. The CDR3 bases are TGTGCCAGCAGCACAGCCTACGAGCAGTACTTC. Its translation: CASSTAYEQYF.

This chain uses TRBV5-1 with TRBJ2-7; 8 nucleotides match TRBD2. Germline trimming cut 4 bases from V and 4 bases from J; bases unmatched to any gene: 7. Germline V lookup: CDR1 SGHRS, CDR2 YFSETQ. CDR3 length: 14 residues. CDR3 nucleotide sequence: TGCGCCAGCAGCGGCGGGGGGAACCTGTACGAGCAGTACTTC. The encoded protein is CASSGGGNLYEQYF.

The rearrangement joins TRBV27 to TRBJ1-5, with D possibly being TRBD1 (6 bases). CDR1 and CDR2 from the germline V gene are MNHEY and SMNVEV (reference sequence). V lost 0 bases and J lost 1, with 10 bases in between. The CDR3 covers 16 residues. Here the CDR3 reads CASSLSGQGSNQPQHF. Written as DNA, the CDR3 is TGTGCCAGCAGTTTATCGGGGCAGGGGAGCAATCAGCCCCAGCATTTT.

This rearrangement joins TRBV12-3 or TRBV12-4 to TRBJ2-1, with TRBD2 matching 7 bases. Trimming took 7 bases from V and 5 from J; bases not matched to a gene: 5. The CDR3 extends over 13 amino acids. The CDR3 DNA sequence: TGTGCCAGCAAGTGGGGGGGGAACAATGAGCAGTTCTTC. Its protein product is CASKWGGNNEQFF.

The genes are TRBV5-1 and TRBJ1-3; D remains unclear. CDR3 length equals 15 residues. The germline gives CDR1 SGHRS, CDR2 YFSETQ. V dropped 5 bases and J dropped 0 bases, with 12 bases sitting between them. The DNA of the CDR3 is TGCGCCAGCAGTTTGACTAGTAGCTCTGGAAACACCATATATTTT. As protein: CASSLTSSSGNTIYF.

The V and J genes are TRBV6-1 and TRBJ1-5; D is possibly TRBD1 (6 bases). Trimming stripped 0 bases from V and 13 bases from J, with 10 bases between. The germline CDR1 and CDR2 sequences are MNHNS and SASEGT. The CDR3 has 12 residues. The CDR3 nucleotides read TGTGCCAGCAGTGAAGCGGGGGCGCCGCAGCATTTT. Translated, it gives CASSEAGAPQHF.

CDR3 residues: CASSLDRATNEKLFF. The CDR3 nucleotides are TGCGCCAGCAGCTTGGACAGGGCAACTAATGAAAAACTGTTTTTT. The chain has TRBV5-1 and TRBJ1-4; a weak D match, TRBD1 (6 bases). CDR1 is SGHRS, CDR2 YFSETQ, per germline. This CDR3 has 15 residues. Trimming left V 0 bases short and J 0 bases short, with 6 bases between.

The chain employs TRBV6-2 or TRBV6-3 and TRBJ1-5; tentatively, D is TRBD1 (6 bases). V lost 0 bases and J lost 0, with 21 bases in between. This CDR3 contains 20 residues. Germline CDR1 reads MNHEY; CDR2 reads SVGEGT. CDR3 sequence reads: CASSYSGARRGGTSNQPQHF. The CDR3 nucleotides read TGTGCCAGCAGTTACTCGGGGGCACGTCGGGGTGGAACTAGCAATCAGCCCCAGCATTTT.

The chain recombines TRBV28 with TRBJ1-2; TRBD1 matches 7 bases. Germline CDR1 MDHEN, CDR2 SYDVKM. The J segment lost 8 bases and the V segment lost 6 bases, leaving 6 bases of the junction unmatched. The CDR3 runs to 12 residues. CDR3 sequence: CASREGARGYTF. Here the CDR3 DNA reads TGTGCCAGCAGGGAGGGGGCGCGAGGCTACACCTTC.

The chain is built from TRBV4-1 and TRBJ2-7; 7 bases line up with TRBD1. The germline V gene encodes CDR1 MGHRA and CDR2 YSYEKL. The CDR3 has 14 residues. J was trimmed by 5 bases and V by 1 base; bases with no gene match: 5. The chain's CDR3 is CASSQGQGFHEQYF. The CDR3, as DNA: TGCGCCAGCAGCCAAGGACAGGGCTTCCACGAGCAGTACTTC.

The chain has TRBV12-2 and TRBJ2-7; the table's D call, TRBD2, has no DNA check behind it. TRBV12-2 is a listed pseudogene. CDR3 size: 17 residues. The CDR3 region has the DNA TGTGCAAGTCGCGCAATTGCCAGCGGGGGCCGAACCTACGAGCAGTACTTC. Translated, it gives CASRAIASGGRTYEQYF.

This chain connects TRBV10-1 to TRBJ1-1; D unresolved. This CDR3 is 13 amino acids long. V was clipped by 2 bases and J by 8 bases, with 12 bases between them. The germline gives CDR1 WNHNN, CDR2 SYGVQD (reference sequence). As DNA, the CDR3 is TGCGCCAGCAGTGAGATACCCACCGGGGAAGCTTTCTTT. Translation: CASSEIPTGEAFF.

CDR3 loop: CASSHRGISSGANVLTF. The CDR3 region has the DNA TGCGCCAGCAGCCACAGGGGAATTAGCTCTGGGGCCAACGTCCTGACTTTC. V gene TRBV5-1 combines with J gene TRBJ2-6; 7 positions match TRBD1. Germline CDR1 and CDR2: SGHRS and YFSETQ. This CDR3 comprises 17 residues. V lost 4 bases and J lost 0; bases outside the gene matches: 7.

The V gene is TRBV28, the J gene TRBJ1-2; TRBD1 matches 7 bases. CDR1 MDHEN and CDR2 SYDVKM come from the germline V gene. V trimming: 3 bases; J trimming: 7 bases; junction bases outside the gene matches: 17. This CDR3 comprises 17 residues. The CDR3 DNA follows: TGTGCCAGCAGTTTTGGCTGGAGAAAGACAGGGTACAGTGGCTACACCTTC. This sequence encodes CASSFGWRKTGYSGYTF.

This sequence joins TRBV27 and TRBJ2-7; perhaps TRBD1 as D (6 bases). V was pared by 6 bases and J by 1 base, with 13 bases between. The CDR3 loop spans 14 amino acids. Germline V gene lookup returns CDR1 MNHEY and CDR2 SMNVEV (reference sequence). CDR3 DNA sequence: TGTGCCAGCAGACAGGGATTTATGTCCTACGAGCAGTACTTC. Translation gives CASRQGFMSYEQYF.

This clone has only one observation. The genes are TRBV3-1 (or the pseudogene TRBV3-2) and TRBJ1-3, with D tentatively TRBD1 (6 bases). The germline V gene encodes CDR1 LGHDT and CDR2 YNNKEL (reference sequence). V was clipped by 5 bases and J by 1 base, with 15 bases between them. The CDR3 loop spans 16 amino acids. The CDR3 here is CASSSRPGDSGNTIYF. CDR3 nucleotides: TGTGCCAGCAGCTCCCGTCCAGGGGATTCTGGAAACACCATATATTTT.

The chain couples TRBV5-5 to TRBJ2-7; D is perhaps TRBD2 (6 bases). Trimming left V 4 bases short and J 3 bases short, with 20 bases between. The CDR3 has 16 amino acids. Germline assignment: CDR1 SGHKS and CDR2 YYEKEE (reference sequence). The CDR3 is CASSARGKVGYYEQYF. The CDR3 DNA reads as TGTGCCAGCAGCGCGCGGGGCAAAGTAGGTTACTACGAGCAGTACTTC.

The chain joins TRBV29-1 to TRBJ2-5; maybe TRBD2 (6 bases). The CDR3 is made up of 13 amino acids. Germline CDR1 reads SQVTM; CDR2 reads ANQGSEA. V was trimmed by 6 bases and J by 1 base, leaving 12 bases between them. For the CDR3, the DNA is TGCAGCGTACGGACTAACCTCCAAGAGACCCAGTACTTC. Amino acids: CSVRTNLQETQYF.

This clone was found a few times. The chain combines TRBV6-6 with TRBJ2-2, with 11 bases fitting TRBD2. Looked up from germline, CDR1 is MNHNY and CDR2 is SVGAGI (reference sequence). CDR3 length equals 14 residues. V lost 7 bases, J lost 5 bases, and 3 bases stayed unmatched. CDR3 sequence reads: CASIPSGGTGELFF. The CDR3 DNA reads as TGTGCCAGCATCCCTAGCGGGGGGACCGGGGAGCTGTTTTTT.

The CDR3 DNA is TGTGCCAGTAGTATTGGCGGGACAGGAGCCATCTATGGCTACACCTTC. Its translation is CASSIGGTGAIYGYTF. The chain couples TRBV19 to TRBJ1-2; 8 positions match TRBD1. V shed 3 bases and J 4 bases; nucleotides not matched to a gene: 10. Germline loops: CDR1 LNHDA, CDR2 SQIVND (reference sequence). CDR3 length equals 16 residues.

J is TRBJ1-4 and V is TRBV24-1; 10 bases map to TRBD1. With 2 bases clipped from V and 8 bases from J, the junction kept 1 base outside the gene matches. Per germline, CDR1 KGHDR and CDR2 SFDVKD. The CDR3 covers 14 residues. CDR3 protein: CATSDSGQGEKLFF. The CDR3 DNA sequence: TGTGCCACCAGTGATTCGGGACAGGGGGAAAAACTGTTTTTT.

V gene TRBV19 combines with J gene TRBJ1-2, with unresolved D. The germline V gene encodes CDR1 LNHDA and CDR2 SQIVND (reference sequence). This CDR3 comprises 18 residues. V lost 4 bases to trimming and J lost 0 bases, with 21 bases between them. For the CDR3, the DNA is TGTGCCAGTAGTACCCCCAGTGTGACAAAGCTCTCTAACTATGGCTACACCTTC. Amino acid sequence: CASSTPSVTKLSNYGYTF.